This T cell receptor (beta chain) appears in the sequencing data of a study of blood T cell repertoires in COVID-19. In the authors' workflow: Amplifying reference gene primers gave estimates of nucleated cell counts. TCRdb's table, derived via immunoSEQ multiplex PCR, lists solely in-frame clones and lacks some. That table is the source of V, J and clone size, and D and trimming were worked out from the DNA. The sample consists of approximately 70,000 clones, 85% to 90% of them appearing once. This CDR3 spans 18 amino acids. The germline V gene encodes CDR1 MNHEY and CDR2 SVGEGT. V was cut by 6 bases and J by 5 bases, with 23 bases left in between.

This sequence was found in an elderly woman with active COVID-19. This chain links TRBV6-2 or TRBV6-3 with TRBJ1-6; tentative D call: TRBD1 (5 bases). Sequencing was done on a sample of peripheral blood. CDR3 bases: TGTGCCAGCAGCCAGGCCGGTACAGGACGTTTTGATAATTCACCCCTCCACTTT. This sequence encodes CASSQAGTGRFDNSPLHF.